The rows below give T cell receptor beta chains drawn from one sample of a study of blood T cells in healthy people across ages. TCRdb used MiXCR to reprocess the 5' RACE reads, holding one entry per CDR3 protein. The sample holds some 1,500,000 distinct CDR3 sequences; under 55% are singletons and the top ten take over 3.5%. Sequenced: blood. These receptors were obtained from a woman aged 18-29 years in good health. The CDR3 runs from the conserved cysteine through the conserved F or W. Each record gives: D gene, V gene, J gene, clone size, CDR3 DNA, CDR3 protein. D genes are given only for firm matches. A clone size is listed for some rows: how often the clone was seen (once, few, many), or a class if it is expanded.

NA,TRBV7-6,TRBJ1-4,NA,TGTGCCAGCAGCTTAGAGGTGACTCCGAGGGTTAATGAAAAACTGTTTTTT,CASSLEVTPRVNEKLFF
NA,TRBV4-1,TRBJ1-4,NA,TGCGCCAGCAGCCAACTTGGTACTAATGAAAAACTGTTTTTT,CASSQLGTNEKLFF
NA,TRBV27,TRBJ1-2,NA,TGTGCCAGCAGTCTAACCCCGTATTTTGGTCGCGAGCATGGCTACACCTTC,CASSLTPYFGREHGYTF
NA,TRBV29-1,TRBJ1-2,NA,TGCAGCGTTGAAACCCGGGACTATGGCTACACCTTC,CSVETRDYGYTF
NA,TRBV11-2,TRBJ2-7,few,TGTGCCAGCAGTCGAGACGGCGCAGGCTTTTCCGAGCAGTACTTC,CASSRDGAGFSEQYF
TRBD1,TRBV7-2,TRBJ2-2,NA,TGTGCCAGCAGTCCTCAGGGGGCCGTGTTCCCCGGGGAGCTGTTTTTT,CASSPQGAVFPGELFF
TRBD2,TRBV5-5,TRBJ2-1,few,TGTGCCAGCAGATACGGGACTAGCGGGTACAATGAGCAGTTCTTC,CASRYGTSGYNEQFF
NA,TRBV19,TRBJ1-2,few,TGTGCCAGTAGCTCAACAGGGCCCCTTGCGCCCTATGGCTACACCTTC,CASSSTGPLAPYGYTF
TRBD1,TRBV6-5,TRBJ1-5,few,TGTGCCAGCAGGGACAGGAGGAATCAGCCCCAGCATTTT,CASRDRRNQPQHF
TRBD2,TRBV6-6,TRBJ2-3,NA,TGTGCCACGGCCGGGGCTAGCGGGGGTATAGATACGCAGTATTTT,CATAGASGGIDTQYF
TRBD2,TRBV5-1,TRBJ2-5,NA,TGCGCCAGCAGCTACGGGACTAGCGGGAGTGAATCACAGTACTTC,CASSYGTSGSESQYF
TRBD2,TRBV12-3/TRBV12-4,TRBJ2-7,NA,TGTGCCAGCAGTGGGGGACTAGGCTACAATGAGCAGTACTTC,CASSGGLGYNEQYF
NA,TRBV29-1,TRBJ1-4,NA,TGCAGCGCCGGGCGGTCGCAGGATGAAAAACTGTTTTTT,CSAGRSQDEKLFF
TRBD2,TRBV6-5,TRBJ2-1,once,TGTGCCAGCAGTTTGCTAGCGGGGACTCTGAATGAGCAGTTCTTC,CASSLLAGTLNEQFF